This TCR beta chain was sequenced for a study of T cell responses to AZD1222 COVID-19 vaccine. CDR1 is MRHNA and CDR2 is SNTAGT in the germline V gene. Germline trimming cut 9 bases from V and 3 bases from J; bases unmatched to any gene: 2. This CDR3 comprises 13 residues. Sequenced by immunoSEQ multiplex PCR; TCRdb stores in-frame clones only, minus some. Altogether around 140,000 clones are present, 70% to 90% being singletons, with the ten largest covering about 8%. This rearrangement joins TRBV6-4 to TRBJ2-3, with 11 bases matching TRBD2. Sequenced material: peripheral blood, taken on day 0 of AZD1222 vaccination. This sequence originates from an adult in good health. Here the CDR3 DNA reads TGTGCCAGACTAGCGGGAGTGACAGATACGCAGTATTTT. Amino acids: CARLAGVTDTQYF.